This T cell receptor beta chain was identified in a study of response to subunit inactivated influenza vaccine. Study-wide findings and caveats: With each seasonal influenza vaccination, the authors suggested, few new T cells are recruited.

V lost 5 bases to trimming and J lost 5 bases; unmatched junction nucleotides: 6. CDR1 and CDR2 from the germline V gene are PRHDT and FYEKMQ (reference sequence). The length of the CDR3 is 13 residues. This clonotype has a count of ten or more. Its antigen is unknown. TCRdb reanalysed the RT-PCR reads using MiXCR and keeps one entry per CDR3 protein. Of 490,000 or so distinct CDR3 sequences in the sample, approximately 7.6% were seen once. The chain has TRBV13 and TRBJ2-7; TRBD1 agrees at 7 bases. This TCR derives from a man aged 50-75 years who received an inactivated influenza vaccine. The specimen comprised PBMCs from blood, sampled around 25 months after vaccination. CDR3 residues: CASSMKTGHEQYF. DNA for the CDR3: TGTGCCAGCAGCATGAAGACAGGGCACGAGCAGTACTTC.